This TCR beta chain was documented in a study of blood T cell repertoires in COVID-19. Overall study: Sources were T cells, B-cell-depleted T cells, or PBMCs; the material itself was cDNA or gDNA.

In the source study's methods: Researchers report that nucleated cell counts were estimated from reference gene primer amplification. Clones were sequenced by immunoSEQ multiplex PCR, and TCRdb holds only the in-frame ones, with some missing. Clone size and the V and J calls come from that table; the DNA yielded D and trimming. The sample lists hundreds of thousands of clones, 65% to 90% seen once, with 7.1% in the top ten. The CDR3 extends over 15 amino acids. Germline values: CDR1 SGHRS, CDR2 YFSETQ. The V end was cut by 3 bases, the J end by 4 bases, with 16 bases between. The sequence was obtained from a woman aged 60-70 years with COVID-19, enrolled during active disease. The rearrangement uses TRBV5-1 and TRBJ2-5, with D perhaps matching TRBD2 (7 bases). The sample consisted of peripheral blood. The chain's CDR3 is CASSSRGALGETQYF. The CDR3 DNA follows: TGCGCCAGCAGCTCCCGGGGGGCCTTGGGAGAGACCCAGTACTTC.